This TCR beta chain was sequenced during a study of cytomegalovirus exposure and HLA in healthy donors. Study at large: Out of 150 million to 200 million T cells, an earlier analysis found over 100 million unique TCR beta sequences in total. Study-level results: V- and J-gene trimming of TCR beta was linked (in a later analysis) to a missense DCLRE1C variant. Exclusion applied to some V segments, including TRBV6-2 and TRBV6-3, as they were indistinguishable.

Concerning this clone itself: The antigen remains unidentified.

Both 60 Vbeta primers and 13 Jbeta primers went into the PCR. Clones were sequenced by immunoSEQ multiplex PCR, and TCRdb holds only the in-frame ones, with some missing. The table has some 180,000 clones, about 81% seen once. The CDR3 length is 18 residues. V gave up 0 bases and J gave up 3 bases; unmatched junction bases: 10. Germline lookup yields CDR1 SEHNR and CDR2 FQNEAQ (reference sequence). This TCR was recovered from a man between 40 and 49 years old in good health and CMV-seronegative. The chain has TRBV7-9 and TRBJ2-7, with 11 bases identical to TRBD1. Sequences were obtained from PBMCs. The CDR3 here is CASSLAPGQGVGLYEQYF. The CDR3 nucleotides read TGTGCCAGCAGCTTAGCCCCGGGACAGGGGGTGGGCCTCTACGAGCAGTACTTC. Full variable domain (outside the CDR3, taken from reference TRBV7-9 and TRBJ2-7): DTGVSQNPRHKITKRGQNVTFRCDPISEHNRLYWYRQTLGQGPEFLTYFQNEAQLEKSRLLSDRFSAERPKGSFSTLEIQRTEQGDSAMYLCASSLAPGQGVGLYEQYFGPGTRLTVT.